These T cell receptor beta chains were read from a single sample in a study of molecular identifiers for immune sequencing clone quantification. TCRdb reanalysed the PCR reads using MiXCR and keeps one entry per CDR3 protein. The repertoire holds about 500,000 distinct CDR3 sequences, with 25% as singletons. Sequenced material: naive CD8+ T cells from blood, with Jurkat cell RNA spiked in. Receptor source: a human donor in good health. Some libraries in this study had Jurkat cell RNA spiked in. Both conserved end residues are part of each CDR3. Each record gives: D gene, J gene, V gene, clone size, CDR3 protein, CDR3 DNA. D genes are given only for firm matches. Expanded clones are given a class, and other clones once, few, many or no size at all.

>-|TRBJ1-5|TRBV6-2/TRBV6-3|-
CARSLPALGNQPQHF
TGTGCCCGCAGTTTGCCAGCGTTGGGCAATCAGCCCCAGCATTTT
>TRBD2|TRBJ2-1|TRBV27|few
CASGLIAGGRDNEQFF
TGTGCCAGCGGACTTATAGCGGGAGGGCGAGACAATGAGCAGTTCTTC
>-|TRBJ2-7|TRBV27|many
CASSPNREPYEQYF
TGTGCCAGCAGTCCAAACAGGGAGCCCTACGAGCAGTACTTC
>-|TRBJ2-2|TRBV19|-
CASSISGGGTGELFF
TGTGCCAGTAGTATCTCCGGGGGCGGGACCGGGGAGCTGTTTTTT
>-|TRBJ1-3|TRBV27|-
CASSSYPAGQGGNTIYF
TGTGCCAGCAGCTCTTACCCCGCCGGGCAGGGTGGAAACACCATATATTTT
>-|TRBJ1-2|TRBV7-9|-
CASSLGGQVEAGYTF
TGTGCCAGCAGCTTAGGGGGCCAGGTGGAAGCGGGCTACACCTTC
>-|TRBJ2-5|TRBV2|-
CASSDVAEGLQETQYF
TGTGCCAGCAGTGATGTTGCGGAGGGCCTCCAAGAGACCCAGTACTTC
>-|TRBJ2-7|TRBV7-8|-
CASSLRNDYEQYF
TGTGCCAGCAGCTTACGAAATGACTACGAGCAGTACTTC
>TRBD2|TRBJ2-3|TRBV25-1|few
CASRLPGLAGTPKSTDTQYF
TGTGCCAGCAGACTCCCGGGACTAGCGGGGACACCTAAAAGCACAGATACGCAGTATTTT
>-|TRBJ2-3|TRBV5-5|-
CASSPGVWRESTDTQYF
TGTGCCAGCAGTCCTGGGGTATGGCGGGAAAGCACAGATACGCAGTATTTT